What follows are 25 T cell receptor beta chains derived from one specimen sequenced in a study of blood T cell repertoires in COVID-19. The data were produced by immunoSEQ multiplex PCR, yet TCRdb's version contains in-frame clones alone and is incomplete. The sample contains 350,000 to 500,000 clones, 70% to 90% of which appear only once. Source material: peripheral blood. These receptors all stem from a man aged 18 to 30 with COVID-19, enrolled during active disease.

The rearrangement joins TRBV10-1 to TRBJ2-3; D not certain. The ends were cut back, 4 bases at V and 0 bases at J, with 8 bases in the middle. The CDR3 runs 14 residues. Germline V gene data show CDR1 as WNHNN and CDR2 as SYGVQD (reference sequence). Here the CDR3 DNA reads TGCGCCAGCAGTGCGCTAACTAGCACAGATACGCAGTATTTT. It is translated as CASSALTSTDTQYF.

The chain employs TRBV29-1 and TRBJ1-2; D not certain. The CDR3 sequence is 12 residues long. Germline lookup yields CDR1 SQVTM and CDR2 ANQGSEA. V was cut by 6 bases and J by 5 bases, with 13 bases left in between. CDR3 nucleotide sequence: TGCAGCGTGGCGGTCGGGGTATATGGCTACACCTTC. This codes for CSVAVGVYGYTF.

The chain couples TRBV12-5 to TRBJ2-3; a possible D gene is TRBD2 (6 bases). The germline V gene has CDR1 LGHNT and CDR2 FRNRAP. This CDR3 contains 14 residues. CDR3 sequence: CVTTGLLTTDTQYF. In nucleotides, the CDR3 is TGTGTCACGACGGGACTTCTAACCACAGATACGCAGTATTTT.

This sequence joins TRBV19 and TRBJ1-4; TRBD1 matches 8 bases. The CDR3 has 15 residues. Unmatched junction bases numbered 14, after V lost 11 bases and J lost 6 bases. CDR1 LNHDA and CDR2 SQIVND come from the germline V gene (reference sequence). CDR3 sequence reads: CAVKRGQGWDEKLFF. DNA of the CDR3: TGTGCCGTTAAGAGAGGACAGGGCTGGGATGAAAAACTGTTTTTT.

The chain has TRBV6-5 and TRBJ1-6, with TRBD1 as a possible D gene (5 bases). The ends were cut back, 5 bases at V and 7 bases at J, with 15 bases in the middle. Germline values: CDR1 MNHEY, CDR2 SVGAGI. The CDR3 consists of 15 residues. The chain's CDR3 is CASSPFPGGNSPLHF. The CDR3 bases are TGTGCCAGCAGTCCCTTCCCGGGGGGGAATTCACCCCTCCACTTT.

V and J are TRBV19 and TRBJ2-7; 8 nucleotides match TRBD2. The CDR3 is 15 residues long. V shed 4 bases and J 6 bases; nucleotides not matched to a gene: 11. Germline-derived CDR1 and CDR2 are LNHDA and SQIVND (reference sequence). The CDR3 bases are TGTGCCAGTAGTACCCGCGGGACTAGATCGGGCGAGCAGTACTTC. Protein sequence: CASSTRGTRSGEQYF.

The chain combines TRBV5-1 with TRBJ1-5; D is uncertain. V shed 4 bases and J shed 6 bases, with 23 bases lying between them. CDR1 and CDR2 (germline): SGHRS, YFSETQ. This CDR3 comprises 17 residues. This CDR3 is CASSQPRAEKGSQPQHF. As DNA, the CDR3 is TGCGCCAGCAGCCAGCCGAGGGCCGAAAAAGGGTCTCAGCCCCAGCATTTT.

The gene calls are TRBV27 and TRBJ2-2; possibly TRBD1 for D (6 bases). This CDR3 comprises 17 residues. V dropped 6 bases and J dropped 4 bases, with 21 bases sitting between them. Germline values: CDR1 MNHEY, CDR2 SMNVEV (reference sequence). The CDR3 protein is CASRNRDLGLGTGELFF. CDR3 nucleotide sequence: TGTGCCAGCAGAAACAGGGATTTGGGTTTAGGCACCGGGGAGCTGTTTTTT.

The chain has TRBV30 and TRBJ2-1; the match to TRBD1 covers 10 bases. Per germline, CDR1 GTSNPN and CDR2 SVGIG (reference sequence). The CDR3 runs 15 residues. Trimming took 2 bases from V and 3 from J; bases not matched to a gene: 4. The CDR3: CAWSPWDRGYNEQFF. The CDR3 DNA follows: TGTGCCTGGAGTCCCTGGGACAGGGGCTACAATGAGCAGTTCTTC.

This clone came up once. V and J are TRBV29-1 and TRBJ2-7, with 8 positions matching TRBD2. The V gene end was trimmed by 6 bases and the J gene end by 6 bases; junction bases not matched to a gene: 4. CDR1 and CDR2 (germline): SQVTM, ANQGSEA. The CDR3 loop spans 11 amino acids. CDR3 sequence: CSVGGGIEQYF. In nucleotides, the CDR3 is TGCAGCGTCGGGGGGGGAATCGAGCAGTACTTC.

J is TRBJ2-5 and V is TRBV6-5, with D unclear. This CDR3 comprises 11 residues. Germline assignment: CDR1 MNHEY and CDR2 SVGAGI. V was cut by 6 bases and J by 1 base, with 3 bases left in between. The DNA for the CDR3 is TGTGCCAGCAGACTCCAAGAGACCCAGTACTTC. Amino acid sequence: CASRLQETQYF.

The CDR3 DNA reads TGTGCCAGCAGAGCCGGACTTGATACGCAGTATTTT. It translates to CASRAGLDTQYF. This chain uses TRBV7-9 with TRBJ2-3, with D maybe TRBD2 (5 bases). V was clipped by 6 bases and J by 6 bases, with 10 bases between them. Germline assignment: CDR1 SEHNR and CDR2 FQNEAQ (reference sequence). CDR3 length equals 12 residues.

The genes are TRBV5-5 and TRBJ2-7; the match to TRBD1 covers 8 bases. V was pared by 3 bases and J by 0 bases, with 2 bases of the junction left unmatched. This CDR3 region has 14 residues. CDR1 SGHKS and CDR2 YYEKEE come from the germline V gene (reference sequence). The CDR3 region is CASSWTGSSYEQYF. CDR3 coding DNA: TGTGCCAGCAGCTGGACAGGGAGCTCCTACGAGCAGTACTTC.

The genes are TRBV7-8 and TRBJ2-7; the D gene is possibly TRBD2 (5 bases). V lost 1 base and J 3 bases, leaving 7 bases between the germline ends. Germline CDR1 is SGHVS and CDR2 is FQNEAQ. This CDR3 comprises 13 residues. In DNA, the CDR3 is TGTGCCAGCAGCTTAGGAGGGTTCTACGAGCAGTACTTC. Translating gives CASSLGGFYEQYF.

This rearrangement joins TRBV23-1 to TRBJ1-5, with D unresolved. TRBV23-1 is identified as an open reading frame with a role that is uncertain. The CDR3 extends over 15 amino acids. The V gene lost 0 bases and the J gene lost 4 bases, with 10 bases spanning the gap. This chain's CDR3 is CASSQSVQKNQPQHF. The CDR3 DNA reads as TGCGCCAGCAGTCAATCGGTACAGAAAAATCAGCCCCAGCATTTT.

The chain carries TRBV5-1 and TRBJ2-1, with a tentative D call TRBD2 (5 bases). Germline lookup yields CDR1 SGHRS and CDR2 YFSETQ. V lost 3 bases to trimming and J lost 7 bases, with 11 bases between them. This CDR3 has 13 residues. The CDR3 loop reads CASSSTTGNEQFF. The CDR3, as DNA: TGCGCCAGCAGCTCCACTACGGGGAATGAGCAGTTCTTC.

This chain uses TRBV12-5 with TRBJ2-2, with a weak D call TRBD1 (7 bases). The CDR3 spans 18 residues. V was trimmed by 2 bases and J by 6 bases, leaving 22 bases between them. Germline V gene data show CDR1 as LGHNT and CDR2 as FRNRAP. CDR3 sequence (DNA): TGTGCTAGTGGTTTGACACCCACAGGGGAGGATCTGGCCGGGGAGCTGTTTTTT. Amino acid sequence: CASGLTPTGEDLAGELFF. Looking up the rest from reference TRBV12-5 and TRBJ2-2 gives the full variable domain: DARVTQTPRHKVTEMGQEVTMRCQPILGHNTVFWYRQTMMQGLELLAYFRNRAPLDDSGMPKDRFSAEMPDATLATLKIQPSEPRDSAVYFCASGLTPTGEDLAGELFFGEGSRLTVL.

This clone has just one count. V is TRBV9 and J is TRBJ2-7, with 9 bases matching TRBD1. V gave up 4 bases and J gave up 3 bases; unmatched junction bases: 14. This CDR3 has 17 residues. CDR1 is SGDLS, CDR2 YYNGEE, per germline. CDR3: CASSPHDGTGSVYEQYF. As DNA, the CDR3 is TGTGCCAGCAGCCCGCACGACGGGACAGGGTCCGTCTACGAGCAGTACTTC.

The rearrangement links TRBV25-1 to TRBJ2-3, with 12 positions matching TRBD1. Germline loops: CDR1 MGHDK, CDR2 SYGVNS. This CDR3 has 17 residues. The trim removed 0 bases at V and 6 bases at J, leaving 7 bases unmatched. CDR3 in DNA: TGTGCCAGCAGTGAATATTCGGGACAGGGGGCGTTTGATACGCAGTATTTT. Protein product: CASSEYSGQGAFDTQYF. Complete variable domain (other parts from reference TRBV25-1 and TRBJ2-3): EADIYQTPRYLVIGTGKKITLECSQTMGHDKMYWYQQDPGMELHLIHYSYGVNSTEKGDLSSESTVSRIRTEHFPLTLESARPSHTSQYLCASSEYSGQGAFDTQYFGPGTRLTVL.

For the CDR3, the DNA is TGTGCCAGCTCACCTAAACTAGCGGGCTACAATGAGCAGTTCTTC. Its translation is CASSPKLAGYNEQFF. J is TRBJ2-1 and V is TRBV18; 9 bases align to TRBD2. J lost 3 bases, V lost 3 bases, and 3 bases had no gene match. Germline lookup yields CDR1 KGHSH and CDR2 LQKENI. This CDR3 is 15 amino acids long.

The chain has TRBV11-2 and TRBJ2-2; TRBD2 matches 11 bases. CDR1 and CDR2 from the germline V gene are SGHAT and FQNNGV. CDR3 size: 15 residues. V shed 6 bases and J 7 bases; nucleotides not matched to a gene: 7. The chain's CDR3 is CASSFGTSGNGELFF. CDR3 sequence (DNA): TGTGCCAGCAGTTTCGGGACTAGCGGAAACGGGGAGCTGTTTTTT.

This clone has only a few counts. The chain combines TRBV19 with TRBJ1-6; D might be TRBD1 (5 bases). The germline gives CDR1 LNHDA, CDR2 SQIVND (reference sequence). V lost 5 bases, J lost 7 bases, and 9 bases lay in between. The CDR3 is 13 residues long. The CDR3 spells CASSVTENSPLHF. CDR3 nucleotides: TGTGCCAGTAGTGTGACAGAAAATTCACCCCTCCACTTT. The variable domain in full, with the rest retrieved from reference TRBV19 and TRBJ1-6, is DGGITQSPKYLFRKEGQNVTLSCEQNLNHDAMYWYRQDPGQGLRLIYYSQIVNDFQKGDIAEGYSVSREKKESFPLTVTSAQKNPTAFYLCASSVTENSPLHFGNGTRLTVT.

The V call is TRBV12-3 or TRBV12-4, the J call TRBJ1-5; 7 positions agree with TRBD1. This CDR3 contains 13 residues. The V and J ends lost 6 bases and 4 bases, in that order; junction bases with no gene match: 3. In DNA form, the CDR3 reads TGTGCCAGCAGCGCGACAGGGAATCAGCCCCAGCATTTT. The encoded protein is CASSATGNQPQHF.

The rearrangement uses TRBV5-1 and TRBJ1-1; a possible D gene is TRBD1 (5 bases). Germline CDR1 SGHRS, CDR2 YFSETQ. The CDR3 has 14 amino acids. V was clipped by 2 bases and J by 4 bases, with 12 bases between them. The chain's CDR3 is CASSLDSRGTEAFF. In DNA, the CDR3 is TGCGCCAGCAGCTTAGACAGCAGAGGCACTGAAGCTTTCTTT.

V is TRBV6-2 or TRBV6-3 and J is TRBJ2-5; 7 nucleotides line up with TRBD2. V dropped 5 bases and J dropped 9; count of bases not matched to a gene: 15. The length of the CDR3 is 15 residues. The germline gives CDR1 MNHEY, CDR2 SVGEGT. CDR3: CASSQRGTPREAQYF. CDR3 coding DNA: TGTGCCAGCAGTCAACGAGGGACCCCACGGGAGGCCCAGTACTTC.